This TCR beta chain was captured by sequencing in a study of T cell changes during pregnancy in multiple sclerosis. Some clones are missing from TCRdb's copy, which holds only in-frame ones; the method was immunoSEQ multiplex PCR. This table has around 96,000 clones, 94% appearing once. This TCR derives from a female donor in good health, enrolled as a control in a pregnancy study. The sample here was peripheral blood, taken after pregnancy.

CDR3 loop: CASSVDTGEGAYGYTF. The CDR3 nucleotides are TGTGCCAGCAGCGTAGACACAGGGGAAGGAGCCTATGGCTACACCTTC. The chain couples TRBV9 to TRBJ1-2; TRBD1 matches at 7 bases. The CDR3 is made up of 16 amino acids. The J segment lost 4 bases and the V segment lost 0 bases, leaving 9 bases of the junction unmatched. Germline-derived CDR1 and CDR2 are SGDLS and YYNGEE.